These T cell receptor beta chains were read from a single sample in a study of cytomegalovirus exposure and HLA in healthy donors. Some clones are missing from TCRdb's copy, which holds only in-frame ones; the method was immunoSEQ multiplex PCR. This table holds approximately 110,000 clones, around three quarters found once. What was sequenced was PBMCs. The receptor set was obtained from a woman between 18 and 29 years old in good health and CMV-seropositive. CDR3s include the opening cysteine and the closing phenylalanine or tryptophan. The D gene is left open where the match is weak. Expanded clones are given a class, and other clones once, few, many or no size at all.

abundance	d_gene	v_gene	j_gene	CDR3aa	CDR3nt
NA	TRBD2	TRBV14	TRBJ2-7	CASSQVGLVSYEQYF	TGTGCCAGCAGCCAAGTAGGACTAGTCTCCTACGAGCAGTACTTC
NA	NA	TRBV6-5	TRBJ1-6	CASSRLQLNSPLHF	TGTGCCAGCAGCCGTCTTCAACTGAATTCACCCCTCCACTTT
NA	NA	TRBV5-6	TRBJ1-1	CASIPTAQSMNTEAFF	TGTGCCAGCATCCCAACGGCACAGTCCATGAACACTGAAGCTTTCTTT
NA	TRBD2	TRBV7-6	TRBJ2-1	CASSFLTSGSSYNEQFF	TGTGCCAGCAGCTTCCTAACTAGCGGGAGCTCCTACAATGAGCAGTTCTTC
NA	NA	TRBV7-3	TRBJ2-2	CASSLIPQSKGDTGELFF	TGTGCCAGCAGCTTAATCCCCCAGAGTAAGGGGGACACCGGGGAGCTGTTTTTT
NA	NA	TRBV7-8	TRBJ2-5	CASSLERRGGETQYF	TGTGCCAGCAGCCTTGAAAGACGGGGTGGGGAGACCCAGTACTTC
few	TRBD2	TRBV30	TRBJ2-1	CACLSGLAGTQQFF	TGTGCCTGCTTATCGGGACTAGCGGGAACCCAGCAGTTCTTC
NA	TRBD1	TRBV28	TRBJ2-7	CASTGGNEQYF	TGTGCCAGCACAGGGGGCAACGAGCAGTACTTC
NA	NA	TRBV5-1	TRBJ1-1	CASSLLGGGVNTEAFF	TGTGCCAGCAGCTTGTTGGGAGGGGGTGTTAACACTGAAGCTTTCTTT
NA	TRBD1	TRBV7-9	TRBJ1-3	CASSLTGSGNTIYF	TGTGCCAGCAGCTTGACAGGGTCTGGAAACACCATATATTTT
NA	NA	TRBV6-5	TRBJ1-4	CASSVIIQGGEKLFF	TGTGCCAGCAGTGTGATTATACAGGGAGGGGAAAAACTGTTTTTT
NA	TRBD2	TRBV7-3	TRBJ2-1	CASSLRPISFGGSYNEQFF	TGTGCCAGCAGCTTAAGGCCCATCAGCTTCGGGGGGTCCTACAATGAGCAGTTCTTC
NA	NA	TRBV28	TRBJ2-3	CASSLATDTQYF	TGTGCCAGCAGTCTGGCCACAGATACGCAGTATTTT
NA	TRBD1	TRBV5-6	TRBJ1-2	CASSLGDSLNGYTF	TGTGCCAGCAGCTTGGGGGACAGCCTAAATGGCTACACCTTC
NA	NA	TRBV7-3	TRBJ1-1	CASSSQWNTEAFF	TGTGCCAGCAGCTCTCAGTGGAACACTGAAGCTTTCTTT
NA	NA	TRBV9	TRBJ1-2	CASSPSRGGYTF	TGTGCCAGCAGCCCCTCCAGAGGAGGCTACACCTTC
NA	NA	TRBV4-1	TRBJ2-5	CASSQEGHGRETQYF	TGCGCCAGCAGCCAAGAGGGACACGGGCGAGAGACCCAGTACTTC
few	NA	TRBV19	TRBJ1-1	CASSIDQANTEAFF	TGTGCCAGTAGTATAGATCAGGCGAACACTGAAGCTTTCTTT
NA	NA	TRBV4-2	TRBJ2-7	CASSQAGQGEQYF	TGTGCCAGCAGCCAAGCAGGGCAGGGGGAGCAGTACTTC
NA	NA	TRBV5-1	TRBJ1-2	CASSLARGAGWNYGYTF	TGCGCCAGCAGCTTGGCCCGGGGGGCTGGGTGGAACTATGGCTACACCTTC
NA	NA	TRBV10-3	TRBJ1-1	CAISQLQGPEAFF	TGTGCCATCAGTCAACTACAGGGTCCTGAAGCTTTCTTT
NA	NA	TRBV9	TRBJ1-1	CASSVWGGPTEAFF	TGTGCCAGCAGCGTTTGGGGGGGCCCCACTGAAGCTTTCTTT
NA	NA	TRBV11-2	TRBJ2-3	CASSLDRADTQYF	TGTGCCAGCAGCTTAGACCGCGCAGATACGCAGTATTTT
NA	NA	TRBV6-4	TRBJ2-7	CASTGSYEQYF	TGTGCCAGTACGGGATCCTACGAGCAGTACTTC
NA	NA	TRBV5-1	TRBJ2-3	CASSSTGLWDTQYF	TGCGCCAGCAGCTCTACAGGGTTGTGGGATACGCAGTATTTT
NA	TRBD1	TRBV7-9	TRBJ1-5	CASSFSGTANQPQHF	TGTGCCAGCAGCTTTTCCGGGACAGCGAATCAGCCCCAGCATTTT
NA	TRBD2	TRBV5-1	TRBJ2-7	CASSILAGEGEQYF	TGCGCCAGCAGCATACTAGCTGGGGAGGGCGAGCAGTACTTC
NA	NA	TRBV27	TRBJ1-5	CASSLSLLIKPQHF	TGTGCCAGCAGTTTATCCCTATTAATCAAGCCCCAGCATTTT
NA	TRBD1	TRBV7-9	TRBJ1-1	CASSWWTGGRVTEAFF	TGTGCCAGCAGCTGGTGGACAGGGGGCCGGGTCACTGAAGCTTTCTTT